The 4 T cell receptor beta chains below come from one sample, sequenced in a study of OX40 agonist ivuxolimab in advanced cancers. Data came from immunoSEQ multiplex PCR; TCRdb stores just in-frame clones and leaves some out. The table lists roughly 60,000 clones, roughly 85% of them singletons. This specimen was CD4+ or CD8+ T cells sorted from blood, taken in a trial of the OX40 agonist ivuxolimab. The receptors derive from an adult with an advanced solid tumor such as melanoma, head and neck, liver or kidney cancer.

The V gene is TRBV19, the J gene TRBJ1-2, with 9 positions matching TRBD1. V lost 6 bases and J lost 7; bases outside the gene matches: 6. Germline V gene lookup returns CDR1 LNHDA and CDR2 SQIVND (reference sequence). The length of the CDR3 is 13 residues. CDR3 in amino acids: CASRKQGARGYTF. DNA of the CDR3: TGTGCCAGTAGAAAACAGGGGGCGCGTGGCTACACCTTC. The whole variable domain, filled in from reference TRBV19 and TRBJ1-2, reads DGGITQSPKYLFRKEGQNVTLSCEQNLNHDAMYWYRQDPGQGLRLIYYSQIVNDFQKGDIAEGYSVSREKKESFPLTVTSAQKNPTAFYLCASRKQGARGYTFGSGTRLTVV.

The chain couples TRBV7-2 to TRBJ1-5; D gene uncertain. CDR1 is SGHTA, CDR2 FQGNSA, per germline. The CDR3 is 14 residues long. The germline V and J ends were trimmed by 2 bases and 1 base, with 6 bases remaining between them. CDR3: CASSLLGSNQPQHF. Written as DNA, the CDR3 is TGTGCCAGCAGCTTACTGGGGAGCAATCAGCCCCAGCATTTT.

The chain couples TRBV10-3 to TRBJ2-7, with 10 bases aligning to TRBD1. The J segment lost 4 bases and the V segment lost 10 bases, leaving 13 bases of the junction unmatched. CDR1 ENHRY and CDR2 SYGVKD come from the germline V gene. This CDR3 has 15 residues. Here the CDR3 reads CATGSPDRGYYEQYF. In nucleotides, the CDR3 is TGTGCCACAGGGAGCCCGGACAGGGGGTATTACGAGCAGTACTTC.

This rearrangement joins TRBV18 to TRBJ2-1, with D possibly TRBD2 on 6 matching bases. The length of the CDR3 is 15 residues. Germline CDR1 KGHSH, CDR2 LQKENI. V shed 3 bases and J shed 3 bases, with 12 bases lying between them. This chain's CDR3 is CASSPGTSNYNEQFF. The CDR3 region has the DNA TGTGCCAGCTCACCCGGGACTTCGAACTACAATGAGCAGTTCTTC.